Presented here are 22 T cell receptor beta chains from one specimen sequenced in a study of T-cell reconstitution after alpha-beta-depleted transplantation in children. As it was prepared, the TCRbeta library received unique molecular identifiers. Each CDR3 protein is one row after TCRdb ran MiXCR on the PCR reads. In the table there are under 450,000 distinct CDR3 sequences, about 16% of which are singletons. The source material was PBMCs, mostly from graft donor cells, sampled 360 days after TCRalphabeta/CD19-depleted stem cell transplant. The receptors were sampled from a boy younger than two who had a stem cell transplant for Wiskott-Aldrich syndrome, so the T cells may come from the graft donor.

The count of this clonotype is one. The rearrangement joins TRBV15 to TRBJ1-2; TRBD1 is a possible D gene (5 bases). Germline-derived CDR1 and CDR2 are LNHNV and YYDKDF (reference sequence). V lost 1 base and J lost 3, with 9 bases in between. The CDR3 consists of 14 residues. CDR3 loop: CATSRGGGDYGYTF. The CDR3 region has the DNA TGTGCCACCAGCAGAGGGGGAGGGGACTATGGCTACACCTTC.

The chain couples TRBV5-1 to TRBJ2-3; no definite D call. Trimming removed 1 base from V and 2 bases from J, with 11 bases in between. CDR3 size: 15 residues. Per germline, CDR1 SGHRS and CDR2 YFSETQ. The DNA of the CDR3 is TGCGCCAGCAGCTTGAGATCGGGCTACACAGATACGCAGTATTTT. It codes for CASSLRSGYTDTQYF.

This clonotype turned up a few times. This sequence joins TRBV10-1 and TRBJ2-1; 7 nucleotides agree with TRBD1. Germline CDR1 is WNHNN and CDR2 is SYGVQD (reference sequence). The CDR3 has 15 residues. V was pared by 3 bases and J by 4 bases, with 6 bases of the junction left unmatched. The CDR3 sequence is CASSDTGVGYNEQFF. The CDR3 DNA reads TGCGCCAGCAGTGATACAGGGGTCGGGTACAATGAGCAGTTCTTC.

This chain links TRBV10-3 with TRBJ2-5, with D uncertain. V dropped 4 bases and J dropped 1 base, with 13 bases sitting between them. The CDR3 sequence is 15 residues long. From germline, CDR1 is ENHRY and CDR2 SYGVKD. The CDR3 nucleotides are TGTGCCATCAGTGCCGACTTGATCCTCCAAGAGACCCAGTACTTC. It translates to CAISADLILQETQYF.

CDR3 amino acids: CASGTATNYGYTF. The CDR3, as DNA: TGCGCCAGCGGGACAGCCACTAACTATGGCTACACCTTC. The chain links TRBV5-1 to TRBJ1-2, with 7 bases fitting TRBD1. This CDR3 spans 13 amino acids. Losses at the gene ends were 7 bases for V and 0 bases for J; bases not matched to a gene: 3. Germline V lookup: CDR1 SGHRS, CDR2 YFSETQ.

V usage is TRBV20-1 and J usage is TRBJ2-3; maybe TRBD2 (6 bases). Per the germline V gene, CDR1 is DFQATT and CDR2 is SNEGSKA (reference sequence). The CDR3 is 13 residues long. The CDR3 bases are TGCACGATGGGCGGGGTAGTCACAGATACGCAGTATTTT. It is translated as CTMGGVVTDTQYF.

V usage is TRBV3-1 and J usage is TRBJ1-5; perhaps TRBD1 as D (6 bases). This CDR3 has 13 amino acids. V lost 4 bases, J lost 7 bases, and 11 bases lay in between. Per the germline V gene, CDR1 is LGHDT and CDR2 is YNNKEL (reference sequence). The CDR3 region has the DNA TGTGCCAGCAGCCCGCGGGGGGCCCAGCCCCAGCATTTT. It codes for CASSPRGAQPQHF.

CDR3 sequence: CASRYGTGGGNEQFF. CDR3 nucleotides: TGTGCCAGCAGATACGGGACAGGGGGGGGGAATGAGCAGTTCTTC. The chain employs TRBV7-8 and TRBJ2-1, with TRBD1 matching 11 bases. The V gene end was trimmed by 6 bases and the J gene end by 7 bases; junction bases not matched to a gene: 8. Per the germline V gene, CDR1 is SGHVS and CDR2 is FQNEAQ. This CDR3 spans 15 amino acids.

The count of this clonotype is one. J is TRBJ2-3 and V is TRBV6-1, with 9 bases lining up with TRBD2. V trimming: 2 bases; J trimming: 2 bases; junction bases outside the gene matches: 8. CDR1 is MNHNS, CDR2 SASEGT, per germline. This CDR3 is built from 17 residues. CDR3 protein: CASSERASGIITDTQYF. CDR3 DNA sequence: TGTGCCAGCAGTGAAAGGGCTAGCGGGATTATCACAGATACGCAGTATTTT.

The chain combines TRBV20-1 with TRBJ2-7; a possible D gene is TRBD1 (6 bases). The CDR3 has 12 amino acids. The V end was cut by 3 bases, the J end by 9 bases, with 15 bases between. Germline CDR1 DFQATT, CDR2 SNEGSKA (reference sequence). The CDR3 DNA is TGCAGTGCTAGCACCGGGACACCCATGCAGTACTTC. It yields the protein CSASTGTPMQYF.

This chain uses TRBV5-1 with TRBJ1-4; a weak D match, TRBD1 (6 bases). Germline CDR1 and CDR2: SGHRS and YFSETQ. The V and J ends lost 0 bases and 6 bases respectively, with 21 bases between them. There are 18 residues in the CDR3. This CDR3 is CASSLGTAGALRHEKLFF. In DNA, the CDR3 is TGCGCCAGCAGCTTGGGGACAGCTGGAGCTCTCCGGCATGAAAAACTGTTTTTT.

This clonotype turned up a few times. This chain connects TRBV10-3 to TRBJ2-7; D gene unclear. Trimming removed 11 bases from V and 0 bases from J, with 17 bases in between. CDR3 length: 14 amino acids. Per the germline V gene, CDR1 is ENHRY and CDR2 is SYGVKD. CDR3 nucleotide sequence: TGTGCCTCCAAAGAACAGACCGACTCCTACGAGCAGTACTTC. This codes for CASKEQTDSYEQYF.

This clonotype was seen a handful of times. CDR3 bases: TGTGCCATCAGTGGGGCCGGGACAGGGGTCTCCGGGGCCAACGTCCTGACTTTC. This translates into CAISGAGTGVSGANVLTF. The chain combines TRBV10-3 with TRBJ2-6; 10 bases match TRBD1. From germline, CDR1 is ENHRY and CDR2 SYGVKD. Trimming at V came to 4 bases and at J to 4 bases, leaving 10 bases not matched to a gene. The CDR3 runs to 18 residues.

A few counts support this clonotype. J is TRBJ2-3 and V is TRBV4-3; D is possibly TRBD2 (6 bases). CDR3 length: 16 residues. The germline CDR1 and CDR2 sequences are LGHNA and YSLEER. Trimming took off 0 bases at V and 1 base at J, with 11 bases between the two ends. This CDR3 reads CASSQDSGLRTDTQYF. The CDR3 nucleotides are TGCGCCAGCAGCCAAGACTCGGGACTCCGCACAGATACGCAGTATTTT.

This chain joins TRBV5-6 and TRBJ2-1; the D is unclear. The CDR3 is made up of 13 amino acids. Trimming shortened V by 9 bases and J by 10 bases, and 20 bases separated the two germline ends. Per the germline V gene, CDR1 is SGHDT and CDR2 is YYEEEE. The CDR3 reads CAMSLGPLCEQFF. The DNA of the CDR3 is TGTGCCATGAGCCTGGGCCCCCTCTGCGAGCAGTTCTTC.

The genes are TRBV7-8 and TRBJ2-6; D is unresolved. V lost 1 base, J lost 11 bases, and 12 bases lay in between. The germline CDR1 and CDR2 sequences are SGHVS and FQNEAQ. CDR3 size: 14 residues. The CDR3 DNA is TGTGCCAGCAGCTTAGTCGGCCCCTCCGACGTCCTGACTTTC. Its protein product is CASSLVGPSDVLTF.

The table lists this clonotype with a few counts. The CDR3 DNA reads TGTGCCAGCAGCCAAAACAGGGTTTTGAGAGCTTTCTTT. It encodes CASSQNRVLRAFF. The chain combines TRBV6-1 with TRBJ1-1; D is possibly TRBD1 (6 bases). The CDR3 is 13 amino acids. Deletions cut 6 bases from V and 10 bases from J, with 18 bases between. Per the germline V gene, CDR1 is MNHNS and CDR2 is SASEGT.

This sequence joins TRBV20-1 and TRBJ1-2, with a tentative D call TRBD1 (5 bases). This CDR3 comprises 11 residues. In germline, CDR1 is DFQATT, CDR2 SNEGSKA (reference sequence). The ends were cut back, 6 bases at V and 7 bases at J, with 12 bases in the middle. CDR3 nucleotides: TGCAGTGCACCACAGGTTCCTGGCTACACCTTC. Its protein product is CSAPQVPGYTF.

This chain connects TRBV9 to TRBJ1-1; no clear D. The CDR3 extends over 15 amino acids. Germline CDR1 is SGDLS and CDR2 is YYNGEE. V lost 0 bases and J lost 1, with 10 bases in between. The CDR3 is CASSVAPGKNTEAFF. In DNA, the CDR3 is TGTGCCAGCAGCGTAGCGCCGGGGAAGAACACTGAAGCTTTCTTT.

In this sample, this clonotype turned up many times. The V gene is TRBV24-1, the J gene TRBJ2-1; D is ambiguous. CDR3 length: 12 amino acids. Germline CDR1 is KGHDR and CDR2 is SFDVKD. Trimming left V 9 bases short and J 8 bases short, with 13 bases between. The CDR3 here is CATEGRVDEQFF. The CDR3 DNA reads as TGTGCCACCGAAGGTCGGGTCGATGAGCAGTTCTTC.

In its sample, this clonotype was seen many times. J is TRBJ2-5 and V is TRBV12-3 or TRBV12-4; no clear D gene. The CDR3 covers 12 residues. V was trimmed by 6 bases and J by 3 bases, leaving 8 bases between them. The CDR3: CASRGRKETQYF. The CDR3 DNA reads as TGTGCCAGCAGAGGCAGGAAAGAGACCCAGTACTTC.

This clonotype appeared many times. The chain carries TRBV6-5 and TRBJ1-1, with 11 bases lining up with TRBD1. Germline CDR1 reads MNHEY; CDR2 reads SVGAGI. The V and J ends lost 6 bases and 5 bases, in that order; junction bases with no gene match: 8. CDR3 size: 15 residues. In nucleotides, the CDR3 is TGTGCCAGCAGATCGGACAGGGGGCTGGGAACTGAAGCTTTCTTT. It encodes CASRSDRGLGTEAFF.